This paragraph reports one T cell receptor (beta chain). What it recognizes is unknown. V was clipped by 0 bases and J by 8 bases, with 13 bases between them. The CDR3 has 14 amino acids. CDR1 is SGHVS, CDR2 FQNEAQ, per germline. The data derive from a study of PD-L1 blockade in urothelial cancer. Whole-study context: About 90% of the roughly 30 patients were men with bladder-origin urothelial cancer. Blood analyses occurred 3 weeks (second dose) and 6 weeks post treatment start. Enrolled patients had been treated previously with 0 to 3 chemotherapy regimens.

The data were produced by immunoSEQ multiplex PCR, yet TCRdb's version contains in-frame clones alone and is incomplete. This table holds tens of thousands of clones, approximately 91% found once. The time point: peripheral blood 6 weeks after treatment start. Overall study findings and caveats: Durable benefit accompanied greater 3-week expansion of tumor-associated blood clones.

The clonotype originates from a man aged 55 to 70 with urothelial cancer. V gene TRBV7-8 combines with J gene TRBJ1-2; D might be TRBD1 (5 bases). Material: PBMCs, obtained around atezolizumab (anti-PD-L1) treatment. For the CDR3, the DNA is TGTGCCAGCAGCTTAGCGGGGCAGGGATTCGGCTACACCTTC. Its translation: CASSLAGQGFGYTF.